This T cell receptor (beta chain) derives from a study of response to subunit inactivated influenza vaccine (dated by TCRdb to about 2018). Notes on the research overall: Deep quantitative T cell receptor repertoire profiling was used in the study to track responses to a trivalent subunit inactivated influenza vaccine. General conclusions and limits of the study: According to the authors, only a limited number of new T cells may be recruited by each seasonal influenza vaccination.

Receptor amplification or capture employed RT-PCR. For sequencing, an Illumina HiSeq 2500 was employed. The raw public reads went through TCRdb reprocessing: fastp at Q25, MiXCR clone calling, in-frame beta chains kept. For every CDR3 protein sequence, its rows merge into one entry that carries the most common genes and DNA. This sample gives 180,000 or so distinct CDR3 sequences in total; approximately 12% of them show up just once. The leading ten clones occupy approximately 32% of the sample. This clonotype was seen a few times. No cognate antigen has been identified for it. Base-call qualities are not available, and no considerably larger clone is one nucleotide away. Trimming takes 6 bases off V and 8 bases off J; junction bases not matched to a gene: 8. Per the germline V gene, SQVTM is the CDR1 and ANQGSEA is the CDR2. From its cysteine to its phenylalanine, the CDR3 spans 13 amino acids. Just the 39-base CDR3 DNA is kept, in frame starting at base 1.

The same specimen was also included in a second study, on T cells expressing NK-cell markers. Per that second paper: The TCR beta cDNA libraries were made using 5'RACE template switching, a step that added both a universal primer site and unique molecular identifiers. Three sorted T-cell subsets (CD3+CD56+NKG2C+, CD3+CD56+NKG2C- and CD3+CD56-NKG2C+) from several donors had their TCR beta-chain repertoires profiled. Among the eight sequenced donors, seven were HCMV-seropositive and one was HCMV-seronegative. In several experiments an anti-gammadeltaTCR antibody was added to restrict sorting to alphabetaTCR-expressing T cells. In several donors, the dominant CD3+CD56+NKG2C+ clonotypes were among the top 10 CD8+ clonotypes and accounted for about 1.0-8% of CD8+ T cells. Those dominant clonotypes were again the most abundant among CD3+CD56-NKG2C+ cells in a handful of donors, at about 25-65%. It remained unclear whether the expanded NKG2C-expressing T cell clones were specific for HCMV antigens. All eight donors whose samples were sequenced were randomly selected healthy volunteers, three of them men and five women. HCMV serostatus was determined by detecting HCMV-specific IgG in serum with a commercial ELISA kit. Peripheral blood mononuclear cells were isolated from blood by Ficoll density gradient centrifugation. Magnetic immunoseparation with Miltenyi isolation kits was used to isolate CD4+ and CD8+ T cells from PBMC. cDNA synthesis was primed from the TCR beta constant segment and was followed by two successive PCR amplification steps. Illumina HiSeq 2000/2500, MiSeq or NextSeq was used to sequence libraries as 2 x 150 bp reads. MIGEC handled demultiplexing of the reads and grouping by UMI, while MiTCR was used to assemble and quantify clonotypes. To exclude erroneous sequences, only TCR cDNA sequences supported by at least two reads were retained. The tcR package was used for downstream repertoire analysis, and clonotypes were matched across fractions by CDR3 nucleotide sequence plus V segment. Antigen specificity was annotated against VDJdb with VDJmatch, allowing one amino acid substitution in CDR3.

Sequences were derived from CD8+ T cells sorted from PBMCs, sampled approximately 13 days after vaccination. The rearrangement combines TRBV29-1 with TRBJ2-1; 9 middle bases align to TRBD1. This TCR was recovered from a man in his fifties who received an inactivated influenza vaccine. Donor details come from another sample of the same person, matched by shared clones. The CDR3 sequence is CSVVGTGTYEQFF. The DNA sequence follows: TGCAGCGTCGTCGGGACAGGGACTTATGAGCAGTTCTTC.